This entry lists 20 T cell receptor beta chains sequenced from one sample in a study of cytotoxic CD8 clonotypes in ibrutinib-treated CLL. Assay: immunoSEQ multiplex PCR; the TCRdb copy retains only in-frame clones and omits some. The table includes 250,000 to 350,000 clones, 60% to 80% detected once. Sequenced here: PBMCs, sampled at disease progression, from a patient treated with ibrutinib. These receptors originate from a human donor with chronic lymphocytic leukemia.

This chain joins TRBV4-1 and TRBJ2-3; 9 nucleotides agree with TRBD1. V was clipped by 3 bases and J by 0 bases; unmatched bases: 4. The CDR3 consists of 16 residues. Germline loops: CDR1 MGHRA, CDR2 YSYEKL. The CDR3 loop reads CASSHGTGLSTDTQYF. The DNA of the CDR3 is TGCGCCAGCAGCCACGGGACAGGGCTGAGCACAGATACGCAGTATTTT.

The chain links TRBV5-6 to TRBJ2-6, with D possibly TRBD1 on 5 matching bases. The CDR3 has 16 amino acids. Germline lookup yields CDR1 SGHDT and CDR2 YYEEEE. The germline V and J ends were trimmed by 2 bases and 3 bases, with 12 bases remaining between them. CDR3 DNA sequence: TGTGCCAGCAGCTTTACAGGTCCCCTTGGGGCCAACGTCCTGACTTTC. Translating it yields CASSFTGPLGANVLTF.

The chain joins TRBV6-1 to TRBJ2-7; D is uncertain. Germline CDR1 reads MNHNS; CDR2 reads SASEGT. The CDR3 consists of 13 residues. V lost 4 bases and J 2 bases, leaving 9 bases between the germline ends. CDR3 bases: TGTGCCAGCAGTGTTCAGGAGACCTACGAGCAGTACTTC. It codes for CASSVQETYEQYF.

This clone was counted only a few times. This chain links TRBV29-1 with TRBJ1-1; the match to TRBD1 covers 7 bases. Germline V gene lookup returns CDR1 SQVTM and CDR2 ANQGSEA. The CDR3 contains 13 residues. This CDR3 reads CSGLGTVNTEAFF. The DNA of the CDR3 is TGCAGTGGCCTTGGGACAGTGAACACTGAAGCTTTCTTT.

This rearrangement joins TRBV5-1 to TRBJ2-1; D call uncertain. This CDR3 comprises 17 residues. Trimming stripped 2 bases from V and 0 bases from J, with 15 bases between. Germline CDR1 is SGHRS and CDR2 is YFSETQ. CDR3 in DNA: TGCGCCAGCAGCTTATTCTTTGACAAGAGCTCCTACAATGAGCAGTTCTTC. The encoded protein is CASSLFFDKSSYNEQFF. Using reference TRBV5-1 and TRBJ2-1 for the parts outside the CDR3, the full variable domain is KAGVTQTPRYLIKTRGQQVTLSCSPISGHRSVSWYQQTPGQGLQFLFEYFSETQRNKGNFPGRFSGRQFSNSRSEMNVSTLELGDSALYLCASSLFFDKSSYNEQFFGPGTRLTVL.

The chain joins TRBV11-1 to TRBJ1-6, with a weak D call TRBD1 (5 bases). The V end lost 3 bases, the J end lost 7 bases, and 13 bases lay between the germline ends. The germline CDR1 and CDR2 sequences are SGHAT and FQDESV (reference sequence). CDR3 length: 15 amino acids. CDR3 sequence: CASSFNQGPNSPLHF. Here the CDR3 DNA reads TGTGCCAGCAGCTTTAACCAGGGTCCAAATTCACCCCTCCACTTT.

V usage is TRBV7-9 and J usage is TRBJ1-2; 10 bases match TRBD1. Germline CDR1 and CDR2: SEHNR and FQNEAQ (reference sequence). The junction had 4 bases not matched to a gene; V was cut back by 4 bases and J by 2 bases. This CDR3 comprises 15 residues. The CDR3 is CASSSRTGGNYGYTF. CDR3 bases: TGTGCCAGCAGCTCCCGGACAGGGGGAAACTATGGCTACACCTTC.

V and J are TRBV29-1 and TRBJ2-5; 7 bases align to TRBD1. The CDR3 has 14 residues. Germline V gives CDR1 SQVTM, CDR2 ANQGSEA. The ends lost 6 bases at V and 2 bases at J; junction bases unmatched: 9. This CDR3 reads CSVKRPGQQETQYF. CDR3 nucleotide sequence: TGCAGCGTAAAGAGACCGGGACAGCAAGAGACCCAGTACTTC.

The V gene is TRBV9, the J gene TRBJ1-2; D is uncertain. Between the trimmed V and J ends, which lost 6 bases and 4 bases, there was a span of 22 bases. CDR1 is SGDLS, CDR2 YYNGEE, per germline. CDR3 length: 16 amino acids. CDR3 residues: CASTKSPRESLYGYTF. CDR3 coding DNA: TGTGCCAGCACCAAATCTCCCCGGGAATCCCTCTATGGCTACACCTTC. The whole variable domain, filled in from reference TRBV9 and TRBJ1-2, reads DSGVTQTPKHLITATGQRVTLRCSPRSGDLSVYWYQQSLDQGLQFLIQYYNGEERAKGNILERFSAQQFPDLHSELNLSSLELGDSALYFCASTKSPRESLYGYTFGSGTRLTVV.

The table lists this clone with a few counts. The rearrangement links TRBV6-6 to TRBJ2-7; D is ambiguous. V was shortened by 8 bases and J by 0 bases, with 8 bases between the two germline ends. Germline CDR1 and CDR2: MNHNY and SVGAGI (reference sequence). The CDR3 loop spans 12 amino acids. Written as DNA, the CDR3 is TGTGCCAGCCTCAGGAGCTCCTACGAGCAGTACTTC. Translating it yields CASLRSSYEQYF.

The chain combines TRBV6-5 with TRBJ2-7; 8 bases are a match to TRBD1. This CDR3 is built from 14 residues. The trim removed 6 bases at V and 5 bases at J, leaving 9 bases unmatched. Germline V gene lookup returns CDR1 MNHEY and CDR2 SVGAGI. This chain's CDR3 is CASSRQGSTHEQYF. The CDR3 bases are TGTGCCAGCAGCAGACAGGGGAGTACTCACGAGCAGTACTTC.

V usage is TRBV7-9 and J usage is TRBJ2-3; TRBD2 agrees at 10 bases. CDR1 is SEHNR, CDR2 FQNEAQ, per germline (reference sequence). Germline trimming cut 5 bases from V and 4 bases from J; bases unmatched to any gene: 3. The CDR3 spans 14 residues. The CDR3 region is CASSLGTSADTQYF. CDR3 DNA sequence: TGTGCCAGCAGCCTAGGGACTAGCGCAGATACGCAGTATTTT.

The chain combines TRBV6-5 with TRBJ1-1, with D hard to call. Germline V CDR1 and CDR2: MNHEY, SVGAGI. The germline V and J ends were trimmed by 5 bases and 7 bases, with 14 bases remaining between them. The CDR3 has 13 residues. The CDR3 spells CASSEVVEVEAFF. The CDR3 nucleotides are TGTGCCAGCAGTGAAGTAGTGGAAGTTGAAGCTTTCTTT.

This clone has only a few counts. The chain recombines TRBV18 with TRBJ1-3; D unresolved. V lost 0 bases and J lost 0, with 9 bases in between. CDR1 and CDR2 from the germline V gene are KGHSH and LQKENI. The CDR3 is 16 residues long. The DNA of the CDR3 is TGTGCCAGCTCACCACCGACCACGGCCTCTGGAAACACCATATATTTT. Translated: CASSPPTTASGNTIYF.

The genes are TRBV28 and TRBJ1-4, with D possibly TRBD1 on 6 matching bases. The V end lost 3 bases, the J end lost 3 bases, and 14 bases lay between the germline ends. In germline, CDR1 is MDHEN, CDR2 SYDVKM. This CDR3 contains 16 residues. The CDR3 DNA reads as TGTGCCAGCAGTTTTAGGGGGGTCATGGCTAATGAAAAACTGTTTTTT. It codes for CASSFRGVMANEKLFF.

The J gene is TRBJ2-3, the V gene TRBV4-1, with D perhaps assigned TRBD1 or TRBD2 (5 bases each). The germline CDR1 and CDR2 sequences are MGHRA and YSYEKL. CDR3 length: 16 residues. V was pared by 4 bases and J by 4 bases, with 18 bases between. CDR3 DNA sequence: TGCGCCAGCAGCCTAGGCCGGGACCTCGCACCAGATACGCAGTATTTT. Translating gives CASSLGRDLAPDTQYF.

The genes are TRBV7-2 and TRBJ2-3, with TRBD1 identical over 11 bases. The CDR3 totals 15 residues. Germline trimming cut 5 bases from V and 5 bases from J; bases unmatched to any gene: 6. Germline loops: CDR1 SGHTA, CDR2 FQGNSA. This CDR3 reads CASSPGQGAVDTQYF. The CDR3 DNA follows: TGTGCCAGCAGCCCCGGACAGGGGGCGGTAGATACGCAGTATTTT.

The chain recombines TRBV5-6 with TRBJ1-1; D ambiguous. This CDR3 is built from 15 residues. Trimming removed 4 bases from V and 0 bases from J, with 13 bases in between. Germline CDR1 is SGHDT and CDR2 is YYEEEE. CDR3 sequence (DNA): TGTGCCAGCAGCCAGAGACCGACGATGAACACTGAAGCTTTCTTT. It is translated as CASSQRPTMNTEAFF.

V gene TRBV2 combines with J gene TRBJ1-5; D is undetermined. Germline V gene data show CDR1 as SNHLY and CDR2 as FYNNEI. The length of the CDR3 is 14 residues. Trimming took 1 base from V and 5 from J, leaving 9 bases between them. For the CDR3, the DNA is TGTGCCAGCAGTGAAGGCAGGTCCCATCAGCCCCAGCATTTT. It translates to CASSEGRSHQPQHF.

The sample holds one count of this clone. The DNA of the CDR3 is TGTGCCAGCAGCTTACATAACACCGGGGAGCTGTTTTTT. This encodes CASSLHNTGELFF. This sequence joins TRBV7-3 and TRBJ2-2; no clear D. V lost 2 bases, J lost 2 bases, and 3 bases lay in between. Germline V gives CDR1 SGHTA, CDR2 FQGTGA. The CDR3 runs 13 residues.